This TCR beta chain was sequenced in a study of CD8 T cells in ankylosing spondylitis. Whole-study findings and limits: CD8+ disease-linked clones were present at relatively low frequencies in blood. Made up of eight or nine highly homologous variants, a TCR beta motif appeared characteristic of ankylosing spondylitis blood.

To note about this clonotype: Its antigen is not identified.

Quantitative 5'-RACE with molecular barcodes generated TCR beta libraries. TCRdb ran MiXCR on the 5' RACE reads and lists one entry per CDR3 protein. This table has about 460,000 distinct CDR3 sequences, roughly 5.3% appearing once. The receptor's source is a male donor with ankylosing spondylitis. Sequenced material: blood, either unsorted or a sorted T cell fraction (not recorded which).

The DNA of the CDR3 is TGTGCCAGCAGCTCTCCTAGCGGGAAGCACAATGAGCAGTTCTTC. This codes for CASSSPSGKHNEQFF. The chain recombines TRBV11-3 with TRBJ2-1, with 9 positions matching TRBD2. V lost 4 bases, J lost 5 bases, and 6 bases stayed unmatched. Germline values: CDR1 SGHNT, CDR2 YENEEA. The CDR3 spans 15 residues.